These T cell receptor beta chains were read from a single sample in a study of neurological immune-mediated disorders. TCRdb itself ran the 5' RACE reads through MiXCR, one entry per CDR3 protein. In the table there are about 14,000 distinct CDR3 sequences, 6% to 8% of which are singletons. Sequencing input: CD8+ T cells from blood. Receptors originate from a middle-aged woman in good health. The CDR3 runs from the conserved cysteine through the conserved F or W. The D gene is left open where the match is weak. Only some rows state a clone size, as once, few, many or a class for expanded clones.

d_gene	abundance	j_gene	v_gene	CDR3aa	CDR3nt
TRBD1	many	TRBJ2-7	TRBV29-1	CSVHPGTGSHEQYF	TGCAGCGTTCACCCCGGGACAGGGAGCCACGAGCAGTACTTC
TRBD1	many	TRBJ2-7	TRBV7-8	CASSRHYPRDRAAYEQYF	TGTGCCAGCAGCCGGCACTACCCACGGGACAGGGCTGCCTACGAGCAGTACTTC
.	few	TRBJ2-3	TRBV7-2	CASSLGNTQYF	TGTGCCAGCAGCTTGGGGAATACGCAGTATTTT
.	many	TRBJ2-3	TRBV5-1	CASSEEGADTQYF	TGCGCCAGCAGCGAGGAAGGGGCAGATACGCAGTATTTT
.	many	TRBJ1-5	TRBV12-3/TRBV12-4	CASSPDLGQPQHF	TGTGCCAGCAGCCCCGACCTTGGTCAGCCCCAGCATTTT
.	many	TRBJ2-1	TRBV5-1	CASSPAGLNEQFF	TGCGCCAGCAGCCCCGCCGGGCTCAATGAGCAGTTCTTC
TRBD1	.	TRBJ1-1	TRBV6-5	CASRETGGTEAFF	TGTGCCAGCAGGGAAACAGGGGGCACTGAAGCTTTCTTT
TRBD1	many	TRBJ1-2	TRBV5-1	CASSLPGQDYGYTF	TGCGCCAGCAGCTTACCAGGACAGGACTATGGCTACACCTTC
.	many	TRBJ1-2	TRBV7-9	CASSPDGSWPYTF	TGTGCCAGCAGCCCGGATGGAAGCTGGCCATACACCTTC
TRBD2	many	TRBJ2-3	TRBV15	CATSRGLAVDTQYF	TGTGCCACCAGCAGGGGACTAGCGGTAGATACGCAGTATTTT
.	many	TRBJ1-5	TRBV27	CASSLGGGSNQPQHF	TGTGCCAGCAGTTTAGGGGGGGGGAGCAATCAGCCCCAGCATTTT
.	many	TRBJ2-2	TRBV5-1	CASSLGAGANTGELFF	TGCGCCAGCAGCTTGGGTGCAGGGGCGAACACCGGGGAGCTGTTTTTT
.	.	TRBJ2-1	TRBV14	CASSQDTREWLNNEQFF	TGTGCCAGCAGCCAAGATACCCGGGAGTGGTTGAACAATGAGCAGTTCTTC
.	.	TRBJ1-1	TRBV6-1	CASRIYTEAFF	TGTGCCAGCAGGATATACACTGAAGCTTTCTTT
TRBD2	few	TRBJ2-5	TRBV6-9	CASSYYGTSGVYKTQYF	TGTGCCAGCAGTTACTACGGCACTAGCGGGGTTTATAAGACCCAGTACTTC
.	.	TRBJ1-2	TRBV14	CASSDGGNGYTF	TGTGCCAGCAGCGACGGTGGGAATGGCTACACCTTC
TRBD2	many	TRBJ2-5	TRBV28	CASSDSQREDQIDQYF	TGTGCCAGCAGTGACAGCCAGCGGGAGGACCAGATAGACCAGTACTTC
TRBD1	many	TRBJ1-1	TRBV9	CASSVLPGQGVFTEAFF	TGTGCCAGCAGCGTGCTCCCGGGACAGGGGGTTTTCACTGAAGCTTTCTTT
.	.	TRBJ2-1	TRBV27	CSSSFWRVNEQFF	TGTTCCAGCAGTTTCTGGAGAGTCAATGAGCAGTTCTTC
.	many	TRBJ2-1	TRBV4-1	CASSGRLGSEQFF	TGCGCCAGCAGCGGTCGTTTGGGGAGTGAGCAGTTCTTC
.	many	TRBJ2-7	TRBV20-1	CSASFADSYEQYF	TGCAGTGCTAGTTTTGCAGACTCCTACGAGCAGTACTTC
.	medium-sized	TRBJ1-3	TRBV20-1	CSAESGELENTIYF	TGCAGTGCTGAGAGCGGGGAGTTGGAAAACACCATATATTTT
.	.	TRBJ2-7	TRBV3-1	CVSSQGLSYEQYF	TGTGTCAGCAGCCAAGGTCTGTCCTACGAGCAATACTTT
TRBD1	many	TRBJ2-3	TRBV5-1	CASSLDRGRTDTQYF	TGCGCCAGCAGCCTAGACAGGGGGCGGACAGATACGCAGTATTTT
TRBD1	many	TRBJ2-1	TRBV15	CATSRAGGSGNEQFF	TGTGCCACCAGCAGAGCAGGGGGAAGTGGGAATGAGCAGTTCTTC
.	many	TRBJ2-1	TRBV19	CASSIGGYNEQFF	TGTGCCAGTAGTATAGGCGGATACAATGAGCAGTTCTTC